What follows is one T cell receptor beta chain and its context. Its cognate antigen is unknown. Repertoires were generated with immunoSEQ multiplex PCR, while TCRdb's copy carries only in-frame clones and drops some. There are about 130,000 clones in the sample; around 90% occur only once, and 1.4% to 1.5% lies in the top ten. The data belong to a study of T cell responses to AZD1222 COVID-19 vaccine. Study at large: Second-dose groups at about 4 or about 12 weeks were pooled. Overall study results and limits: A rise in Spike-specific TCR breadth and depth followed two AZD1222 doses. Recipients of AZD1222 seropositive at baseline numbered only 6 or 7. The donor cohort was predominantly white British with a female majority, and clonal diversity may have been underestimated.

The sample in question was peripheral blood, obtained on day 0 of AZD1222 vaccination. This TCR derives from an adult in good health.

Here the CDR3 reads CASSVVPNYGYTF. In DNA, the CDR3 is TGTGCCAGCAGTGTAGTTCCTAACTATGGCTACACCTTC. The chain joins TRBV2 to TRBJ1-2, with unresolved D. CDR3 length equals 13 residues. In germline, CDR1 is SNHLY, CDR2 FYNNEI. Trimming stripped 4 bases from V and 0 bases from J, with 6 bases between. Combining the CDR3 with reference TRBV2 and TRBJ1-2 gives the whole variable domain EPEVTQTPSHQVTQMGQEVILRCVPISNHLYFYWYRQILGQKVEFLVSFYNNEISEKSEIFDDQFSVERPDGSNFTLKIRSTKLEDSAMYFCASSVVPNYGYTFGSGTRLTVV.